The 12 T cell receptor beta chains reported below all come from one sample, sequenced in a study of neurological immune-mediated disorders. TCRdb ran MiXCR on the 5' RACE reads and lists one entry per CDR3 protein. The top ten clones hold less than 7.5% of a sample with about 84,000 distinct CDR3 sequences, 3.5% to 5.5% of them seen once. Regarding time point: longitudinal time-point 3. The sample was PBMCs. The source is a woman aged 55 to 70 with multiple sclerosis.

The table lists this clonotype with many counts. The chain recombines TRBV20-1 with TRBJ2-3; no definite D call. CDR3 size: 12 residues. Trimming took off 3 bases at V and 1 base at J, with 5 bases between the two ends. Germline CDR1 and CDR2: DFQATT and SNEGSKA (reference sequence). The CDR3 sequence: CSARQGTDTQYF. Here the CDR3 DNA reads TGCAGTGCTAGGCAGGGCACAGATACGCAGTATTTT.

This clonotype came up a few times. The V call is TRBV5-1, the J call TRBJ1-3, with D tentatively TRBD1 (5 bases). The CDR3 is 16 residues long. Trimming left V 3 bases short and J 0 bases short, with 13 bases between. Germline loops: CDR1 SGHRS, CDR2 YFSETQ. The CDR3 region has the DNA TGCGCCAGCAGCTGGACGGGGGAGGGCTCTGGAAACACCATATATTTT. As protein: CASSWTGEGSGNTIYF.

This clonotype was detected ten times or more. The chain combines TRBV5-1 with TRBJ2-7; possibly TRBD1 for D (6 bases). The CDR3 covers 15 residues. V lost 4 bases and J 2 bases, leaving 16 bases between the germline ends. The germline gives CDR1 SGHRS, CDR2 YFSETQ. CDR3 residues: CASSHDLGATYEQYF. Here the CDR3 DNA reads TGCGCCAGCAGCCATGATTTGGGGGCCACCTACGAGCAGTACTTC.

At least ten counts were recorded for this clonotype. The DNA of the CDR3 is TGTGCCAGCAGTGGTCAGCACTATGGCTACACCTTC. Protein: CASSGQHYGYTF. The chain carries TRBV2 and TRBJ1-2, with D unresolved. CDR3 size: 12 residues. The germline V gene encodes CDR1 SNHLY and CDR2 FYNNEI. The V end was cut by 4 bases, the J end by 3 bases, with 6 bases between.

In this sample, this clonotype turned up many times. This CDR3 reads CASSSPGRNEKLFF. In nucleotides, the CDR3 is TGCGCCAGCAGCTCGCCAGGGCGTAATGAAAAACTGTTTTTT. This chain links TRBV5-1 with TRBJ1-4; possible D gene TRBD1, 5 bases. V was clipped by 3 bases and J by 4 bases, with 10 bases between them. The CDR3 is 14 amino acids. Germline values: CDR1 SGHRS, CDR2 YFSETQ. Filled out from reference TRBV5-1 and TRBJ1-4, the complete variable domain reads KAGVTQTPRYLIKTRGQQVTLSCSPISGHRSVSWYQQTPGQGLQFLFEYFSETQRNKGNFPGRFSGRQFSNSRSEMNVSTLELGDSALYLCASSSPGRNEKLFFGSGTQLSVL.

The sample holds many counts of this clonotype. The rearrangement links TRBV5-1 to TRBJ2-2, with a possible D match to TRBD2 (5 bases). There are 15 residues in the CDR3. Trimming pared 0 bases from V and 4 bases from J, leaving 10 bases between. Per germline, CDR1 SGHRS and CDR2 YFSETQ. The CDR3 spells CASSLVGRGTGELFF. The CDR3 region has the DNA TGCGCCAGCAGCTTGGTCGGTCGGGGCACCGGGGAGCTGTTTTTT.

Many counts were recorded for this clonotype. The CDR3 nucleotides read TGCGCCAGCAGCTTGGGGGGCCCCACAGATACGCAGTATTTT. It yields the protein CASSLGGPTDTQYF. This rearrangement joins TRBV5-1 to TRBJ2-3, with D possibly TRBD1 on 5 matching bases. This CDR3 has 14 amino acids. The V end lost 0 bases, the J end lost 2 bases, and 7 bases lay between the germline ends. Germline values: CDR1 SGHRS, CDR2 YFSETQ.

The sample holds many counts of this clonotype. The chain combines TRBV19 with TRBJ2-2; 8 bases fit TRBD2. Germline-derived CDR1 and CDR2 are LNHDA and SQIVND (reference sequence). The V and J ends lost 6 bases and 0 bases, in that order; junction bases with no gene match: 12. The CDR3 has 18 amino acids. CDR3 sequence (DNA): TGTGCCAGTAGCCTTTTAGCGGGGCCCAGATCGAACACCGGGGAGCTGTTTTTT. Its protein product is CASSLLAGPRSNTGELFF.

This clonotype was seen ten or more times. This chain joins TRBV18 and TRBJ1-4, with D uncertain. V was pared by 3 bases and J by 7 bases, with 18 bases between. Germline V gene lookup returns CDR1 KGHSH and CDR2 LQKENI. The CDR3 contains 16 residues. The CDR3, as DNA: TGTGCCAGCTCACCGGATAACACGCACCTAGGTGAAAAACTGTTTTTT. Protein product: CASSPDNTHLGEKLFF. Combining the CDR3 with reference TRBV18 and TRBJ1-4 gives the whole variable domain NAGVMQNPRHLVRRRGQEARLRCSPMKGHSHVYWYRQLPEEGLKFMVYLQKENIIDESGMPKERFSAEFPKEGPSILRIQQVVRGDSAAYFCASSPDNTHLGEKLFFGSGTQLSVL.

This clonotype occurred many times. The chain is built from TRBV5-1 and TRBJ2-1, with a possible D match to TRBD1 (6 bases). The CDR3 loop spans 14 amino acids. Trimming removed 0 bases at V and 5 bases at J, with 9 bases between. Looked up from germline, CDR1 is SGHRS and CDR2 is YFSETQ. The chain's CDR3 is CASSLGDKNNEQFF. The CDR3, as DNA: TGCGCCAGCAGCTTGGGGGACAAAAACAATGAGCAGTTCTTC.

This clonotype occurred many times. V gene TRBV6-4 combines with J gene TRBJ2-7; 12 bases map to TRBD1. V gave up 6 bases and J gave up 4 bases; unmatched junction bases: 4. The germline V gene has CDR1 MRHNA and CDR2 SNTAGT. The CDR3 is 14 residues long. The CDR3 coding sequence is TGTGCCAGCAGACCGGGACAGGGGGCTTACGAGCAGTACTTC. Translated, it gives CASRPGQGAYEQYF.

The table lists this clonotype with many counts. The chain recombines TRBV5-1 with TRBJ2-5; 7 nucleotides align to TRBD1. Germline CDR1 SGHRS, CDR2 YFSETQ. CDR3 length equals 14 residues. With 4 bases clipped from V and 1 base from J, the junction kept 4 bases outside the gene matches. The CDR3 is CASSATGTQETQYF. CDR3 bases: TGCGCCAGCAGCGCGACAGGGACCCAAGAGACCCAGTACTTC. Supplemented by reference TRBV5-1 and TRBJ2-5, the full variable domain reads KAGVTQTPRYLIKTRGQQVTLSCSPISGHRSVSWYQQTPGQGLQFLFEYFSETQRNKGNFPGRFSGRQFSNSRSEMNVSTLELGDSALYLCASSATGTQETQYFGPGTRLLVL.